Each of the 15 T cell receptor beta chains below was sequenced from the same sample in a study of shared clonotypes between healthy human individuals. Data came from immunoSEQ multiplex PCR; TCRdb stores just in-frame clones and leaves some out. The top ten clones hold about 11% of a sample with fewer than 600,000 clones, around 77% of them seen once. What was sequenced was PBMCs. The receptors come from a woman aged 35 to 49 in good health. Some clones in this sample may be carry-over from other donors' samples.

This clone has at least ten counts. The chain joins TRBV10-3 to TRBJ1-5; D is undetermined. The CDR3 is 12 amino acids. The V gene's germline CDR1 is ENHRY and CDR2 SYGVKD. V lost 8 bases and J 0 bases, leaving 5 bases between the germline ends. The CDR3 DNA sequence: TGTGCCATCGGGGATAGCAATCAGCCCCAGCATTTT. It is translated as CAIGDSNQPQHF.

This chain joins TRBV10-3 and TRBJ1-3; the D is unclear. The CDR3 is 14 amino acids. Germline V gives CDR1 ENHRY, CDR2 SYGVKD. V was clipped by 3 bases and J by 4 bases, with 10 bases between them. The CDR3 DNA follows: TGTGCCATCAGTGATATTAGTAGGGGAAACACCATATATTTT. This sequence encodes CAISDISRGNTIYF.

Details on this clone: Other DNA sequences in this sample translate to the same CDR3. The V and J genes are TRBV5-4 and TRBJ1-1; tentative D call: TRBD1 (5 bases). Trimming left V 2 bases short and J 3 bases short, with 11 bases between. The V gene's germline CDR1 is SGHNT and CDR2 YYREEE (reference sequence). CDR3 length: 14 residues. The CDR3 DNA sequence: TGTGCCAGCAGCTTAGTGGGGGGGGACACTGAAGCTTTCTTT. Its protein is CASSLVGGDTEAFF.

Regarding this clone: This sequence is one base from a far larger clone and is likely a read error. In nucleotides, the CDR3 is TGTGCCAGCAGCTGGCGGGAGGCCGTCGACGAGCAGTACTTC. This encodes CASSWREAVDEQYF. The rearrangement uses TRBV5-4 and TRBJ2-7; 8 positions agree with TRBD2. The germline V gene has CDR1 SGHNT and CDR2 YYREEE (reference sequence). V shed 3 bases and J 5 bases; nucleotides not matched to a gene: 7. The CDR3 totals 14 residues.

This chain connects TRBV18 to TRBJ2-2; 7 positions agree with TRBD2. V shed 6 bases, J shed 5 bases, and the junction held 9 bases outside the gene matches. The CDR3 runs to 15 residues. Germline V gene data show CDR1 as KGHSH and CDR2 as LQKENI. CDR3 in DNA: TGTGCCAGCTCGATCGAACTAGCGATTACCGGGGAGCTGTTTTTT. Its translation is CASSIELAITGELFF.

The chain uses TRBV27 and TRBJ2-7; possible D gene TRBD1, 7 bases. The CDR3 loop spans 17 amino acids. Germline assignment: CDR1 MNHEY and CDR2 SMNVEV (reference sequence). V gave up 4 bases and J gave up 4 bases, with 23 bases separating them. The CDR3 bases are TGTGCCAGCAGTTCCCGGCCGGGGGCAGGGGGGCAGTACGAGCAGTACTTC. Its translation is CASSSRPGAGGQYEQYF.

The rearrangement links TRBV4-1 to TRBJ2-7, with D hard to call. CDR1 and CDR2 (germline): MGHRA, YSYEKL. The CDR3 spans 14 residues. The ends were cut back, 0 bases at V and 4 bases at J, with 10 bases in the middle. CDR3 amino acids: CASSQESGRYEQYF. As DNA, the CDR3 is TGCGCCAGCAGCCAAGAATCCGGGCGGTACGAGCAGTACTTC.

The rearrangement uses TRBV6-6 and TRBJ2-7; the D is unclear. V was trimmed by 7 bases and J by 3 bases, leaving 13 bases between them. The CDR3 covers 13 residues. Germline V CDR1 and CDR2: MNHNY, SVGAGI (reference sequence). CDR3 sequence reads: CASNANQHYEQYF. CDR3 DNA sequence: TGTGCCAGCAACGCCAACCAACACTACGAGCAGTACTTC.

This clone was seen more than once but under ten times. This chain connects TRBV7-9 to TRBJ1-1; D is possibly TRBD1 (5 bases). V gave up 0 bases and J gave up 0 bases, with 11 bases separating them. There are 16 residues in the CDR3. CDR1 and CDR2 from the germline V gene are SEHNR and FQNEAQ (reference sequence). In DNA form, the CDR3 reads TGTGCCAGCAGCTTAGCGGCAGGGAAAATGAACACTGAAGCTTTCTTT. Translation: CASSLAAGKMNTEAFF.

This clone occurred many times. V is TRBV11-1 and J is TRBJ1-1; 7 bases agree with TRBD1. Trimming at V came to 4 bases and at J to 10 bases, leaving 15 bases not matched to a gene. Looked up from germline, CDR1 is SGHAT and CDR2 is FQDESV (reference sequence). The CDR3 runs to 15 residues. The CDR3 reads CASSYLRDSLEGAFF. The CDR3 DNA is TGTGCCAGCAGCTACCTACGGGACAGCCTAGAGGGAGCTTTCTTT.

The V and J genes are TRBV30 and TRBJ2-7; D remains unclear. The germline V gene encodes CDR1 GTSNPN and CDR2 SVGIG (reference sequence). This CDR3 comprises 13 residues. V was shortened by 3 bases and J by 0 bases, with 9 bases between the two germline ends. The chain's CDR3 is CAWRQPSSYEQYF. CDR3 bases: TGTGCCTGGAGACAGCCGAGCTCCTACGAGCAGTACTTC.

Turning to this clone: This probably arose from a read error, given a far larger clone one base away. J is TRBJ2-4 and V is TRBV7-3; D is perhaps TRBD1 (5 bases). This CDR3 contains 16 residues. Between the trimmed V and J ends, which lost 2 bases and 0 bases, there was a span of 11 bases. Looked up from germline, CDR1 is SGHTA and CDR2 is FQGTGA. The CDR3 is CASSLGAGLAKNIQYF. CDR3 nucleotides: TGTGCCAGCAGCTTAGGGGCAGGGCTAGCCAAAAACATTCAGTACTTC.

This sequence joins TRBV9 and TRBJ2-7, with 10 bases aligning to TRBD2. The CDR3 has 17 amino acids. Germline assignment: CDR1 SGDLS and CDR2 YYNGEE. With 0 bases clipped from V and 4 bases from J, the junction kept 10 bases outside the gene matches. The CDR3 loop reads CASSVEPITSGIYEQYF. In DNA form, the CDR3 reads TGTGCCAGCAGCGTAGAGCCCATAACTAGCGGGATTTACGAGCAGTACTTC.

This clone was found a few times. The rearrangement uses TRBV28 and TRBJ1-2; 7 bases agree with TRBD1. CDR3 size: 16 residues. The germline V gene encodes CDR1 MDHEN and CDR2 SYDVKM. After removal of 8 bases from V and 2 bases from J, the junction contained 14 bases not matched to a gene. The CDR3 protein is CASSWGRGSTNYGYTF. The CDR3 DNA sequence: TGTGCCAGCTCCTGGGGCAGGGGGAGTACGAACTATGGCTACACCTTC.

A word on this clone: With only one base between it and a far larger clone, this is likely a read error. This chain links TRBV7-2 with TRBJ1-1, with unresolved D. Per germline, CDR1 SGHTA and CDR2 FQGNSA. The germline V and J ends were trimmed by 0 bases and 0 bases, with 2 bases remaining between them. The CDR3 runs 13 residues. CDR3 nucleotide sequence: TGTGCCAGCAGCTTAGCCATGAACACTGAAGCTTTCTTT. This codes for CASSLAMNTEAFF.